Below are 19 T cell receptor beta chains sequenced from a single sample in a study of shared clonotypes between healthy human individuals. Using immunoSEQ multiplex PCR, the repertoire was profiled, and TCRdb retains in-frame clones only, with some absent. The sample includes about a million clones, less than 85% seen only once; the top ten take roughly 1.5%. Material: memory CD4+ T cells sorted from blood. Documented subset: CD45RA-negative fraction. The receptor source for this set is a man younger than 35 in good health.

Of note for this clone: A much larger clone is a single base away; this may be a read error. The CDR3 coding sequence is TGTGCCAGCAGCTTACCCAATCAGCCCCAGCATTTT. Its protein is CASSLPNQPQHF. The chain links TRBV5-6 to TRBJ1-5; the D is unclear. CDR1 and CDR2 (germline): SGHDT, YYEEEE. The CDR3 totals 12 residues. Between the trimmed V and J ends, which lost 2 bases and 3 bases, there was a span of 3 bases.

This clone showed up just once. The chain is built from TRBV2 and TRBJ2-1, with D perhaps matching TRBD2 (6 bases). Germline V gene lookup returns CDR1 SNHLY and CDR2 FYNNEI. CDR3 length: 16 residues. Deletions cut 3 bases from V and 1 base from J, with 13 bases between. CDR3 DNA sequence: TGTGCCAGCAGTGAGGAGGGCGTCCTGTCCTACAATGAGCAGTTCTTC. Protein product: CASSEEGVLSYNEQFF.

The V call is TRBV28, the J call TRBJ2-5, with TRBD1 identical over 7 bases. CDR1 MDHEN and CDR2 SYDVKM come from the germline V gene. Losses at the gene ends were 4 bases for V and 3 bases for J; bases not matched to a gene: 11. This CDR3 has 16 amino acids. The CDR3 DNA reads TGTGCCAGCAGTTACGGCGCCCGGGACAGTGAAGAGACCCAGTACTTC. Its protein is CASSYGARDSEETQYF.

There are a few counts of this clone. The chain recombines TRBV5-1 with TRBJ2-2; the match to TRBD1 covers 7 bases. Unmatched junction bases numbered 9, after V lost 4 bases and J lost 6 bases. CDR1 and CDR2 (germline): SGHRS, YFSETQ. CDR3 length: 15 amino acids. The DNA of the CDR3 is TGCGCCAGCAGCCCCCAGACAGGGAAAGCCGGGGAGCTGTTTTTT. This translates into CASSPQTGKAGELFF.

The chain couples TRBV7-2 to TRBJ2-1, with a possible D match to TRBD2 (6 bases). Between the trimmed V and J ends, which lost 5 bases and 7 bases, there was a span of 21 bases. Germline CDR1 SGHTA, CDR2 FQGNSA. This CDR3 region has 16 residues. The CDR3 DNA reads TGTGCCAGCAGCCGTACTAGCATGAAGGGTACAAATGAGCAGTTCTTC. Amino acids: CASSRTSMKGTNEQFF.

V and J are TRBV19 and TRBJ1-6, with D possibly matching TRBD1 (5 bases). The V end was cut by 3 bases, the J end by 10 bases, with 16 bases between. Germline V gene sequence: CDR1 LNHDA, CDR2 SQIVND (reference sequence). The CDR3 length is 15 residues. Here the CDR3 DNA reads TGTGCCAGTAGTATCAAAAGTTCGGCAGGGTCACCCCTCCACTTT. Amino acids: CASSIKSSAGSPLHF.

V is TRBV5-1 and J is TRBJ1-6; TRBD1 is a possible D gene (5 bases). The germline gives CDR1 SGHRS, CDR2 YFSETQ. V dropped 0 bases and J dropped 14 bases, with 18 bases sitting between them. CDR3 size: 15 residues. This chain's CDR3 is CASSLDGGVFGALHF. CDR3 DNA: TGCGCCAGCAGCTTGGATGGGGGAGTTTTTGGTGCCCTCCACTTT.

This sequence joins TRBV30 and TRBJ1-2; no definite D call. Looked up from germline, CDR1 is GTSNPN and CDR2 is SVGIG (reference sequence). Trimming left V 2 bases short and J 8 bases short, with 15 bases between. The CDR3 is 13 amino acids. The CDR3 region is CAWSPDRPAGYTF. The CDR3, as DNA: TGTGCCTGGAGTCCCGACCGCCCAGCAGGCTACACCTTC.

This chain connects TRBV6-1 to TRBJ1-2; D unclear. Germline V gene data show CDR1 as MNHNS and CDR2 as SASEGT. The CDR3 covers 13 residues. V dropped 1 base and J dropped 5 bases, with 8 bases sitting between them. CDR3 DNA sequence: TGTGCCAGCAGTGAAGAAGTGAGATATGGCTACACCTTC. This sequence encodes CASSEEVRYGYTF.

This chain links TRBV29-1 with TRBJ2-2; 11 bases agree with TRBD2. The germline gives CDR1 SQVTM, CDR2 ANQGSEA. The CDR3 has 15 amino acids. The V segment lost 6 bases and the J segment 4 bases; nucleotides outside the gene matches: 7. CDR3 protein: CSVSTSGSVTGELFF. The CDR3 DNA reads TGCAGCGTGAGTACTAGCGGGAGCGTCACCGGGGAGCTGTTTTTT.

The chain links TRBV7-2 to TRBJ2-7; D may be TRBD1 (6 bases). V was trimmed by 5 bases and J by 0 bases, leaving 11 bases between them. Per germline, CDR1 SGHTA and CDR2 FQGNSA. The CDR3 sequence is 14 residues long. The CDR3, as DNA: TGTGCCAGCAGCACTCCGGACAGCTCCTACGAGCAGTACTTC. Its protein is CASSTPDSSYEQYF.

V gene TRBV28 combines with J gene TRBJ2-7; a weak D match, TRBD1 (5 bases). Germline CDR1 MDHEN, CDR2 SYDVKM. The CDR3 is 13 residues long. The V gene lost 7 bases and the J gene lost 7 bases, with 17 bases spanning the gap. CDR3 nucleotides: TGTGCCAGCATGCGTGACAGAAGTTTTGAGCAGTACTTC. Translating it yields CASMRDRSFEQYF.

This clone has a single count. The V gene is TRBV13, the J gene TRBJ2-3; no clear D. In germline, CDR1 is PRHDT, CDR2 FYEKMQ (reference sequence). The V and J ends lost 1 base and 1 base respectively, with 9 bases between them. The CDR3 runs to 15 residues. DNA for the CDR3: TGTGCCAGCAGCTTAGTGTATGGACGCACAGATACGCAGTATTTT. Protein sequence: CASSLVYGRTDTQYF.

About this clone: Other DNA sequences in the sample encode the same CDR3. The gene calls are TRBV5-4 and TRBJ1-2; D may be TRBD1 (5 bases). CDR1 and CDR2 from the germline V gene are SGHNT and YYREEE (reference sequence). Trimming removed 0 bases from V and 5 bases from J, with 8 bases in between. The CDR3 has 13 amino acids. The CDR3 region is CASSLAGVYGYTF. CDR3 bases: TGTGCCAGCAGCTTGGCGGGGGTATATGGCTACACCTTC.

This rearrangement joins TRBV20-1 to TRBJ1-2; D remains unclear. V lost 2 bases, J lost 4 bases, and 5 bases lay in between. Germline lookup yields CDR1 DFQATT and CDR2 SNEGSKA (reference sequence). This CDR3 spans 11 amino acids. The CDR3 loop is CSARKTYGYTF. The CDR3 coding sequence is TGCAGTGCTAGAAAAACCTATGGCTACACCTTC.

V is TRBV11-2 and J is TRBJ2-5; D unresolved. V lost 4 bases and J 5 bases, leaving 17 bases between the germline ends. Germline V gene data show CDR1 as SGHAT and CDR2 as FQNNGV. The CDR3 covers 15 residues. The CDR3 bases are TGTGCCAGCAGCTCATCACGGGTTACCCTGGAGACCCAGTACTTC. This gives the protein CASSSSRVTLETQYF.

This chain connects TRBV15 to TRBJ2-7; no firm D call. From germline, CDR1 is LNHNV and CDR2 YYDKDF (reference sequence). Trimming shortened V by 0 bases and J by 6 bases, and 9 bases separated the two germline ends. CDR3 length: 13 amino acids. CDR3 in DNA: TGTGCCACCAGCAGAGAGTTGAGTTCCGAGCAGTACTTC. This codes for CATSRELSSEQYF.

The chain couples TRBV18 to TRBJ1-1, with 9 bases matching TRBD1. The CDR3 totals 14 residues. Germline CDR1 is KGHSH and CDR2 is LQKENI. The ends lost 7 bases at V and 4 bases at J; junction bases unmatched: 7. This CDR3 reads CASYAQGATTEAFF. In DNA form, the CDR3 reads TGTGCCAGCTACGCACAGGGGGCGACCACTGAAGCTTTCTTT.

The chain has TRBV5-4 and TRBJ2-6; the D gene is possibly TRBD1 (6 bases). The V end lost 0 bases, the J end lost 2 bases, and 12 bases lay between the germline ends. Germline V gene lookup returns CDR1 SGHNT and CDR2 YYREEE (reference sequence). CDR3 length equals 17 residues. This CDR3 reads CASSLAGAQAGANVLTF. The CDR3 nucleotides are TGTGCCAGCAGCTTGGCAGGGGCGCAGGCTGGGGCCAACGTCCTGACTTTC.